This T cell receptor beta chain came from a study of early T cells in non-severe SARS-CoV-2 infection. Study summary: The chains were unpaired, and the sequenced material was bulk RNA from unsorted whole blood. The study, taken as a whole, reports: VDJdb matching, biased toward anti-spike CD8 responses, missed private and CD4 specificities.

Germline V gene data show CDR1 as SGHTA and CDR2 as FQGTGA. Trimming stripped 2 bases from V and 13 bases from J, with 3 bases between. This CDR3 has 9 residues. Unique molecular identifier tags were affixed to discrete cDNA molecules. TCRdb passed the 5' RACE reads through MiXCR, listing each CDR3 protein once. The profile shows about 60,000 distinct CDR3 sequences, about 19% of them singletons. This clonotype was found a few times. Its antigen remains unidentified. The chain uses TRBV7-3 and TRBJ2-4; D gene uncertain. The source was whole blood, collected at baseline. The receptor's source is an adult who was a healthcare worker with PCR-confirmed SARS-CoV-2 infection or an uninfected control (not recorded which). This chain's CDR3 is CASSLAQYF. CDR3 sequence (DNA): TGTGCCAGCAGCTTAGCCCAGTACTTC. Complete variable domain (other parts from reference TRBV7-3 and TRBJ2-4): GAGVSQTPSNKVTEKGKYVELRCDPISGHTALYWYRQSLGQGPEFLIYFQGTGAADDSGLPNDRFFAVRPEGSVSTLKIQRTERGDSAVYLCASSLAQYFGAGTRLSVL.